These T cell receptor beta chains were read from a single sample in a study of early T cells in non-severe SARS-CoV-2 infection. TCRdb reprocessed the 5' RACE reads with MiXCR, giving one entry per CDR3 protein. The data contain around 82,000 distinct CDR3 sequences, about 12% of them singletons. Sequenced input: whole blood. The receptors derive from an adult who was a healthcare worker with PCR-confirmed SARS-CoV-2 infection or an uninfected control (not recorded which). CDR3s include the opening cysteine and the closing phenylalanine or tryptophan. A D gene is named only where the DNA matches it firmly. Rows give clone size only sometimes, using once, few, many, or a class for an expanded clone.

clone_size	v_call	j_call	d_call	cdr3_nt	cdr3_aa
many	TRBV7-2	TRBJ2-2	TRBD2	TGTGCCAGCGCACGGGATAGCGGGAGGGTGTCCACCGGGGAGCTGTTTTTT	CASARDSGRVSTGELFF
NA	TRBV7-8	TRBJ2-7	TRBD2	TGTGCCAGCAGCTACGGGACTAGCGCCACCTACGAGCAGTACTTC	CASSYGTSATYEQYF
few	TRBV6-5	TRBJ2-3	NA	TGTGCCAGAATAACAGATACGCAGTATTTT	CARITDTQYF
few	TRBV20-1	TRBJ2-5	TRBD2	TGCAGTGCTAGAGATACTGGGGGTAGCGGGACCAAGGAGACCCAGTACTTC	CSARDTGGSGTKETQYF
few	TRBV5-1	TRBJ2-3	NA	TGCGCCAGCAGCTTGGGCGGAGAGTACACAGATACGCAGTATTTT	CASSLGGEYTDTQYF
NA	TRBV20-1	TRBJ1-4	NA	TGCAGTGCCCGAAGAGGAAACAATGAAAAACTGTTTTTT	CSARRGNNEKLFF
many	TRBV6-1	TRBJ2-7	TRBD2	TGTGCCAGCAGTGTTCTAGCGGGAGCGGGAGAGCAGTACTTC	CASSVLAGAGEQYF
NA	TRBV28	TRBJ2-7	TRBD2	TGTGCCAGCAGTTTGGGGACTACCTCCTACGAGCAGTACTTC	CASSLGTTSYEQYF
NA	TRBV12-5	TRBJ1-2	NA	TGTGCTAGTGACCATCTGACGGACAACTATGGCTACACCTTC	CASDHLTDNYGYTF
NA	TRBV7-8	TRBJ2-3	TRBD2	TGTGCCAGCAGCTCCGGCGGCGGGAGGGCAGATACGCAGTATTTT	CASSSGGGRADTQYF